This is a list of T cell receptor beta chains from one sample in a study of T cell responses to AZD1222 COVID-19 vaccine. Method: immunoSEQ multiplex PCR; TCRdb's copy keeps in-frame clones and lacks some. This sample has roughly 100,000 clones, with about nine tenths found just once. The sequences come from peripheral blood, collected on day 0 of AZD1222 vaccination. The origin of the receptors is an adult in good health. CDR3s include the opening cysteine and the closing phenylalanine or tryptophan. The D gene is left open where the match is weak. Expanded clones are given a class, and other clones once, few, many or no size at all.

d_call	v_call	j_call	clone_size	cdr3_nt	cdr3_aa
NA	TRBV18	TRBJ2-1	NA	TGTGCCAGCTCACCCCCGGGGGGCGATTCGATTACTCGTGAGCAGTTCTTC	CASSPPGGDSITREQFF
TRBD1	TRBV7-3	TRBJ1-6	NA	TGTGCCAGCAGCCCGGGACAGGGAAATTCACCCCTCCACTTT	CASSPGQGNSPLHF
NA	TRBV21-1	TRBJ1-4	NA	TGTGCCAGCAGCCCCGACCGGACCCGCCCGGAAAAACTGTTTTTT	CASSPDRTRPEKLFF
TRBD1	TRBV19	TRBJ2-7	NA	TGTGCCAGTAGTATCGAGACAGGGCCCTACGAGCAGTACTTC	CASSIETGPYEQYF
TRBD1	TRBV6-5	TRBJ1-1	NA	TGTGCCAGCAGTTACTTCGGAACAGGGGCGGACACTGAAGCTTTCTTT	CASSYFGTGADTEAFF
TRBD1	TRBV5-1	TRBJ1-1	NA	TGCGCCAGCAGCTTCACAGGGGGCGGTACTGAAGCTTTCTTT	CASSFTGGGTEAFF
NA	TRBV6-5	TRBJ2-1	NA	TGTGCCAGCAGTTCCGGACACTACAATGAGCAGTTCTTC	CASSSGHYNEQFF
NA	TRBV29-1	TRBJ2-1	NA	TGCAGCGTTGATAGGGGATACAATGAGCAGTTCTTC	CSVDRGYNEQFF
NA	TRBV5-1	TRBJ2-3	NA	TGCGCCAGCTCGCGAAGCACAGATACGCAGTATTTT	CASSRSTDTQYF
NA	TRBV6-1	TRBJ1-2	NA	TGTGCCAGCAGTGAAGTGGGGGACGTCTATGGCTACACCTTC	CASSEVGDVYGYTF
TRBD2	TRBV5-1	TRBJ2-3	once	TGCGCCAGCAGCAGAACCCGGGTCGGGGGGTCAGATACGCAGTATTTT	CASSRTRVGGSDTQYF
NA	TRBV2	TRBJ1-5	NA	TGTGCCAGCACTGGGGACGGTAGCAATCAGCCCCAGCATTTT	CASTGDGSNQPQHF
NA	TRBV27	TRBJ1-1	NA	TGTGCCAGCAGTGGCGGGCCTCTTTTCCCCGCTTTCTTT	CASSGGPLFPAFF
TRBD1	TRBV5-1	TRBJ1-2	NA	TGCGCCAGCAGCCAAGACAGGGGATCTAACTATGGCTACACCTTC	CASSQDRGSNYGYTF
TRBD1	TRBV19	TRBJ2-2	NA	TGTGCCAGTAGTGGGCCCACAGGGGGCTTTGGGACCGGGGAGCTGTTTTTT	CASSGPTGGFGTGELFF
TRBD1	TRBV7-9	TRBJ1-4	NA	TGTGCCAGCTCAACAGGGGATGTGTATGAAAAACTGTTTTTT	CASSTGDVYEKLFF
NA	TRBV6-2/TRBV6-3	TRBJ1-1	NA	TGTGCCAGCAGTTATAGTAGCGGTTGGGGGGGGGAGAACACTGAAGCTTTCTTT	CASSYSSGWGGENTEAFF
TRBD2	TRBV4-2	TRBJ2-7	NA	TGTGCCAGCAGCCAAGGGGGACTAGCGGGGGCTTACGAGCAGTACTTC	CASSQGGLAGAYEQYF
TRBD1	TRBV7-2	TRBJ1-1	NA	TGTGCCAGCAGCAGGGACAGGCGTCTTGAAGCTTTCTTT	CASSRDRRLEAFF
NA	TRBV30	TRBJ1-2	NA	TGTGCCTGGAGTCCCCTTGATCAGGATGGCTACACCTTC	CAWSPLDQDGYTF
NA	TRBV6-6	TRBJ2-3	NA	TGTGCCAGCAGTTACTCGTTAGAAATGAATACGCAGTATTTT	CASSYSLEMNTQYF
NA	TRBV19	TRBJ1-5	NA	TGTGCCAGTAGTAAAGGGCTACAGGGCTACGGTCAGCCCCAGCATTTT	CASSKGLQGYGQPQHF
NA	TRBV24-1	TRBJ2-2	NA	TGTGCCACCAGTGACGCGCGCGCCGGGACCGGGGAGCTGTTTTTT	CATSDARAGTGELFF
TRBD1	TRBV12-3/TRBV12-4	TRBJ2-5	NA	TGTGCCAGCAGTGGGGACAGGGAAAAGGAGTACTTC	CASSGDREKEYF
NA	TRBV4-1	TRBJ1-3	NA	TGCGCCAGCAGCCAAGCGGGCGGCGCAGGCACCATATATTTT	CASSQAGGAGTIYF
TRBD2	TRBV2	TRBJ2-7	NA	TGTGCCACCACGGGGGGGCCGGTTTCCTACGAGCAGTACTTC	CATTGGPVSYEQYF
NA	TRBV6-1	TRBJ1-2	NA	TGTGCCAGCAGTGAAGTAGCAGGGGATGGCTACACCTTC	CASSEVAGDGYTF
NA	TRBV5-1	TRBJ1-2	NA	TGCGCCAGCAGCTCGGCCCTTACAGAAAACTATGGCTACACCTTC	CASSSALTENYGYTF
NA	TRBV18	TRBJ2-5	NA	TGTGCCAGCTCACCCGTTGAAGAGACCCAGTACTTC	CASSPVEETQYF
NA	TRBV23-1	TRBJ2-6	NA	TGCGCCAGCAGTCAATCCCCCTTCGAGGAAGGGCATCGGGCCAACGTCCTGACTTTC	CASSQSPFEEGHRANVLTF
TRBD1	TRBV4-1	TRBJ1-6	NA	TGCGCCAGCAGCCAAGTTGTGTCAGGGGGCTCCTATAATTCACCCCTCCACTTT	CASSQVVSGGSYNSPLHF
TRBD1	TRBV30	TRBJ2-3	few	TGTGCCTGGAGTCGGACAGGGTCGGGAGATACGCAGTATTTT	CAWSRTGSGDTQYF
NA	TRBV9	TRBJ2-7	NA	TGTGCCAGCAGCCATAACCCGGCAGGGGAGCAGTACTTC	CASSHNPAGEQYF
TRBD1	TRBV5-1	TRBJ1-2	NA	TGCGCCAGCAGCTCTCAGGGGGGAGCTAACTATGGCTACACCTTC	CASSSQGGANYGYTF
NA	TRBV25-1	TRBJ2-5	NA	TGTGCCAGCAGTGAATACTCCCAAGAGACCCAGTACTTC	CASSEYSQETQYF
NA	TRBV27	TRBJ2-7	NA	TGTGCCAGCAGTTTATCGGCTCGGAACCCTACGCAGCAGTACTTC	CASSLSARNPTQQYF
TRBD2	TRBV12-3/TRBV12-4	TRBJ2-5	NA	TGTGCCAGCAGCGGCGGGGGGAAAGAGACCCAGTACTTC	CASSGGGKETQYF
NA	TRBV19	TRBJ1-2	NA	TGTGCCAGTACCGATTTTAGTGGACCCATAGCGGGCTACACCTTC	CASTDFSGPIAGYTF
TRBD1	TRBV7-9	TRBJ1-2	NA	TGTGCCAGCAGCTTAGATTACATCGACAGGGGATATGGCTACACCTTC	CASSLDYIDRGYGYTF
NA	TRBV5-5	TRBJ2-7	NA	TGTGCCAGCAGCCAAACACCGGGGACCAATACCTACGAGCAGTACTTC	CASSQTPGTNTYEQYF
NA	TRBV5-1	TRBJ2-7	NA	TGCGCCAGCAGCAATGGAAATTCCTACGAGCAGTACTTC	CASSNGNSYEQYF
NA	TRBV6-1	TRBJ2-7	NA	TGTGCCAGCATCCCTAGCTCGTCTTCCTACGAGCAGTACTTC	CASIPSSSSYEQYF
TRBD2	TRBV5-6	TRBJ2-3	NA	TGTGCCAGCAGCAAGACTAGTGGGGGGGTTCCTAGCACAGATACGCAGTATTTT	CASSKTSGGVPSTDTQYF
NA	TRBV5-4	TRBJ2-7	NA	TGTGCCAGCAGCTATGGACAGAGCTACTACGAGCAGTACTTC	CASSYGQSYYEQYF
NA	TRBV9	TRBJ2-5	NA	TGTGCCAGCAGCGTAGGAGGCGGGGATCTCGGCGAGACCCAGTACTTC	CASSVGGGDLGETQYF
TRBD1	TRBV7-6	TRBJ2-5	NA	TGTGCCAGCAGCAAGACAGGGGGCCAAGAGACCCAGTACTTC	CASSKTGGQETQYF
NA	TRBV27	TRBJ1-5	NA	TGTGCCAGCAGTTTATATCAGGGATCTCATCAGCCCCAGCATTTT	CASSLYQGSHQPQHF
NA	TRBV2	TRBJ1-2	once	TGTGCCAGCAGTGACGATGGGAGGGTCCCTGGCTACACCTTC	CASSDDGRVPGYTF
NA	TRBV10-2	TRBJ1-5	NA	TGCGCCAGCAGTGGGGGGCAGGGAGAGCAGCCCCAGCATTTT	CASSGGQGEQPQHF
NA	TRBV6-5	TRBJ2-5	NA	TGTGCCAGCAGTTACTCTGGCTCTCTCGGAGAGACCCAGTACTTC	CASSYSGSLGETQYF
NA	TRBV24-1	TRBJ2-7	NA	TGTGCCACCAGAACCTTCGGGGACACCGCCTACGAGCAGTACTTC	CATRTFGDTAYEQYF